This entry is about one T cell receptor beta chain. This specimen comes from a study of blood T cell repertoires in COVID-19. The CDR3 is made up of 13 amino acids. V dropped 6 bases and J dropped 5; count of bases not matched to a gene: 5. Germline lookup yields CDR1 LNHDA and CDR2 SQIVND (reference sequence). As processed by the authors: Counts of nucleated cells, estimated from reference gene primer amplification, were obtained. Assay used: immunoSEQ multiplex PCR; TCRdb lists only in-frame clones, some missing. The V and J calls and clone size are taken from that table; D and trimming were inferred from the DNA. The data contain some 170,000 clones, less than 90% of them singletons. Categorization into cohorts depended on clinical history that participants reported.

The V call is TRBV19, the J call TRBJ1-2, with 8 bases identical to TRBD1. Sequencing used PBMCs or T cells enriched from blood (not recorded which). The source is a human donor with acute COVID-19. The donor label of this sample is uncertain. For the CDR3, the DNA is TGTGCCAGTAGGACGACAGGGGTTTATGGCTACACCTTC. Amino acid sequence: CASRTTGVYGYTF. The entire variable domain, with the rest obtained from reference TRBV19 and TRBJ1-2, is as follows: DGGITQSPKYLFRKEGQNVTLSCEQNLNHDAMYWYRQDPGQGLRLIYYSQIVNDFQKGDIAEGYSVSREKKESFPLTVTSAQKNPTAFYLCASRTTGVYGYTFGSGTRLTVV.